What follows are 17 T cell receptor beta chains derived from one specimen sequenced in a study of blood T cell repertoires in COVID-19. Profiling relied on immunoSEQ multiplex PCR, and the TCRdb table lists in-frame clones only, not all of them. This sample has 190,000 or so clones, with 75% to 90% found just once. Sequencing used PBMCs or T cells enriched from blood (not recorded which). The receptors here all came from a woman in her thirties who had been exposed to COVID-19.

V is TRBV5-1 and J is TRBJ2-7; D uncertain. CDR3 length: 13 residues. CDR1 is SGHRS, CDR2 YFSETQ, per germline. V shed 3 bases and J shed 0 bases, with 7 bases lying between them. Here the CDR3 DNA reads TGCGCCAGCAGCTCCGGTCCCTCCTACGAGCAGTACTTC. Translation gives CASSSGPSYEQYF.

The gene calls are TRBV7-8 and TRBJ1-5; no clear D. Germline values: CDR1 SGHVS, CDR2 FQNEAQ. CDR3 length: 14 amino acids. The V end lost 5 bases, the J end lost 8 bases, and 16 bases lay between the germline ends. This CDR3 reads CASSRLGPLEPQHF. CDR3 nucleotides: TGTGCCAGCAGCCGATTGGGCCCGTTGGAGCCCCAGCATTTT.

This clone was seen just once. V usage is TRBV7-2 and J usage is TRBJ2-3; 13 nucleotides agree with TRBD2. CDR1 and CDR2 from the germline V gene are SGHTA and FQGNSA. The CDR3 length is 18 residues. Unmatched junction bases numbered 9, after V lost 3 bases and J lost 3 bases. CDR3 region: CASSLGLAGRGGTDTQYF. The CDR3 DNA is TGTGCCAGCAGCTTGGGACTAGCGGGGCGGGGTGGTACAGATACGCAGTATTTT.

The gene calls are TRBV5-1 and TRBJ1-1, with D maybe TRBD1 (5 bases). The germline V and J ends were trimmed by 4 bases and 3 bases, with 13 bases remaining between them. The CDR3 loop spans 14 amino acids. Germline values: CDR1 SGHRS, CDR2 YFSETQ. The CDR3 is CASSPWGGDTEAFF. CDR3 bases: TGCGCCAGCAGCCCGTGGGGGGGAGACACTGAAGCTTTCTTT.

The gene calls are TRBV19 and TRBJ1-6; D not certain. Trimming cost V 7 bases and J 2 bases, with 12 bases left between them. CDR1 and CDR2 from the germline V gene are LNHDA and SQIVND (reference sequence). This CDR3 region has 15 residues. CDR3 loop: CASNPTAAYNSPLHF. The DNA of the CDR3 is TGTGCCAGTAACCCCACAGCAGCCTATAATTCACCCCTCCACTTT.

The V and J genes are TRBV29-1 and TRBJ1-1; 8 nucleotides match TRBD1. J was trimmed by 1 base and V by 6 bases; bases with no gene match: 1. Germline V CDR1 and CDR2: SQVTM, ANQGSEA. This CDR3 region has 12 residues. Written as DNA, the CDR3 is TGCAGCGTCGGACAGGGGAACACTGAAGCTTTCTTT. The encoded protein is CSVGQGNTEAFF.

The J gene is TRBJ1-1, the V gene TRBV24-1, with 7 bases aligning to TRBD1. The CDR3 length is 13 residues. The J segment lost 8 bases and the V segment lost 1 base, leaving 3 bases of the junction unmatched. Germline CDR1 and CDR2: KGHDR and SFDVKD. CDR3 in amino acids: CATSDLSGQEAFF. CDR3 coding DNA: TGTGCCACCAGTGATTTATCGGGACAGGAAGCTTTCTTT.

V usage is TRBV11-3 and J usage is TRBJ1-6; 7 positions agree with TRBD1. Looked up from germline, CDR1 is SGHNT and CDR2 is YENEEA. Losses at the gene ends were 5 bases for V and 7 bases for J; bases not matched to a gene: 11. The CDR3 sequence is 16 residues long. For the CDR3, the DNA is TGTGCCAGCAGCCCCTCGACAGGGCGGGGCAATTCACCCCTCCACTTT. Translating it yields CASSPSTGRGNSPLHF.

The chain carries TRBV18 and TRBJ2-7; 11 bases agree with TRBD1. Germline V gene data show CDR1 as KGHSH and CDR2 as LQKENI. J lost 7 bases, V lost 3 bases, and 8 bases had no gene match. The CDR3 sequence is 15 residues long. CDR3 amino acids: CASSPGTGGYEEQYF. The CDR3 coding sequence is TGTGCCAGCTCACCCGGGACAGGGGGGTATGAGGAGCAGTACTTC.

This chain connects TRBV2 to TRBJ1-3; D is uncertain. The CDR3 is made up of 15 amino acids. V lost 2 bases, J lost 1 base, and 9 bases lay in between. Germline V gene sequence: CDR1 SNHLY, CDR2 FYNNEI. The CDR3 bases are TGTGCCAGCAGTGAAACCTCGGGGTCTGGAAACACCATATATTTT. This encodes CASSETSGSGNTIYF.

This chain's CDR3 is CASSQDLGGVGYGYTF. The CDR3 DNA sequence: TGTGCCAGCAGCCAAGATTTAGGAGGGGTCGGCTATGGCTACACCTTC. The gene calls are TRBV4-2 and TRBJ1-2; a possible D gene is TRBD1 (5 bases). The CDR3 length is 16 residues. Trimming took off 0 bases at V and 4 bases at J, with 15 bases between the two ends. Germline loops: CDR1 LGHNA, CDR2 YNFKEQ.

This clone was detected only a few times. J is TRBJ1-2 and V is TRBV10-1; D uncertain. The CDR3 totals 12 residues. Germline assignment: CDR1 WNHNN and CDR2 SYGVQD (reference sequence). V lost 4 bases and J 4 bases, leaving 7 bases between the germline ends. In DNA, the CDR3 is TGCGCCAGCAGTGGAGGTTCCTATGGCTACACCTTC. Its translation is CASSGGSYGYTF.

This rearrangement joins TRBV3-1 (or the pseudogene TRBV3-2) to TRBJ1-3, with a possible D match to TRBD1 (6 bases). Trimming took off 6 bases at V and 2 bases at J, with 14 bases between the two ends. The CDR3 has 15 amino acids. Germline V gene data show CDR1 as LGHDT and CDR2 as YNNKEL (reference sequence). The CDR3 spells CASSRGQSPGNTIYF. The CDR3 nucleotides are TGTGCCAGCAGTCGCGGACAGTCTCCTGGAAACACCATATATTTT.

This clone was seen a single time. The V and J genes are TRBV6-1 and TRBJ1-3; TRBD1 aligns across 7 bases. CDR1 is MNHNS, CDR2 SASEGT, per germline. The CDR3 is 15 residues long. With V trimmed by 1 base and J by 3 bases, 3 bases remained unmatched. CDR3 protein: CASSEVWDSGNTIYF. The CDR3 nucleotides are TGTGCCAGCAGTGAAGTTTGGGACAGTGGAAACACCATATATTTT.

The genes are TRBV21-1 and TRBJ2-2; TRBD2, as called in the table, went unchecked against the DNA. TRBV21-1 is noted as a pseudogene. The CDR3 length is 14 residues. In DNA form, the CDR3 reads TGTGCCAGCAGGGAGGGCGCGAACACCGGGGAGCTGTTTTTT. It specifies CASREGANTGELFF.

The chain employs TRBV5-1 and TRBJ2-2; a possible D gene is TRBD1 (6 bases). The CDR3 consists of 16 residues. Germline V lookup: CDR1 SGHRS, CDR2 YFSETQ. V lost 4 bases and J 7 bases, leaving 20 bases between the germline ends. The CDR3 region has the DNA TGCGCCAGCAGCACTGAGGGAGTGGGGGCTGGCGGGGAGCTGTTTTTT. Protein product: CASSTEGVGAGGELFF. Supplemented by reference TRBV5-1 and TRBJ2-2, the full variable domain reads KAGVTQTPRYLIKTRGQQVTLSCSPISGHRSVSWYQQTPGQGLQFLFEYFSETQRNKGNFPGRFSGRQFSNSRSEMNVSTLELGDSALYLCASSTEGVGAGGELFFGEGSRLTVL.

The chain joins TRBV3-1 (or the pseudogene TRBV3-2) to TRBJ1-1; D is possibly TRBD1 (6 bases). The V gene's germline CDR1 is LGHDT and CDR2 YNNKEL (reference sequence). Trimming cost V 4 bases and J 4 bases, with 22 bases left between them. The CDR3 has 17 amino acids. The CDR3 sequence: CASSPSRGQSEGTEAFF. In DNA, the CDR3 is TGTGCCAGCAGCCCCTCTCGCGGACAGTCGGAAGGCACTGAAGCTTTCTTT.